The clone carrying this T cell receptor beta chain came up a few times. Antigen: not known. TCRdb redid the calling of the PCR reads with MiXCR, one entry per CDR3 protein. The data contain about 500,000 distinct CDR3 sequences, about 25% of them seen just once; the ten biggest clones take up around 0.76%. Germline V CDR1 and CDR2: MNHEY, SMNVEV (reference sequence). The CDR3 covers 13 residues. V lost 3 bases, J lost 4 bases, and 9 bases lay in between. This entry is derived from a study of molecular identifiers for immune sequencing clone quantification. The study's findings and limits: Jurkat TCR RNA from one cell was spiked into about a million naive cells, and it was reportedly detectable there.

The source is a human donor in good health. Some libraries in this study had Jurkat cell RNA spiked in. The rearrangement joins TRBV27 to TRBJ2-5, with D possibly matching TRBD2 (6 bases). The specimen was naive CD8+ T cells from blood, with Jurkat cell RNA spiked in. Sample subset: FACS-sorted CD8+CD4-CCR7+CD45RA+ naive T cells. CDR3 DNA sequence: TGTGCCAGCAGTTTGACTAGGTTAGAGACCCAGTACTTC. This gives the protein CASSLTRLETQYF.